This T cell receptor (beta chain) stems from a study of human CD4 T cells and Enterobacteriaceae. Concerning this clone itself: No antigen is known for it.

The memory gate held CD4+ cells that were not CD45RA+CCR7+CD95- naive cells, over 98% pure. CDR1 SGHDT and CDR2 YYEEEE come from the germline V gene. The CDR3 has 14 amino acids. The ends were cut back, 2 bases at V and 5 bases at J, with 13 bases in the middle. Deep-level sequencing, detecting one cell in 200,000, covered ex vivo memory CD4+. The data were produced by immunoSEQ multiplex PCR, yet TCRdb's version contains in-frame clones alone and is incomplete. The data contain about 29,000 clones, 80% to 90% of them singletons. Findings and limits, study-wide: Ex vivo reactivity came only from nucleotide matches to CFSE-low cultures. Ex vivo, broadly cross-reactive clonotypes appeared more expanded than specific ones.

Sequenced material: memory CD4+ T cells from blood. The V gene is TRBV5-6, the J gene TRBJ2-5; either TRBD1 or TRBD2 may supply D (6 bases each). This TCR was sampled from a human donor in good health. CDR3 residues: CASSFRGPRETQYF. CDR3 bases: TGTGCCAGCAGCTTCCGGGGGCCCAGGGAGACCCAGTACTTC.